This TCR beta chain was identified during a study of naive and memory T cell subsets. Both TRBC1 and TRBC2 were covered by a beta constant-region primer of two equimolar oligonucleotides. The cDNA 3' end received a ligated single-stranded oligonucleotide carrying the SP2 primer and a 12-nucleotide UMI. One entry per CDR3 protein, called by TCRdb with MiXCR from the UMI-ligation and nested PCR reads. This table has 75,000 to 85,000 distinct CDR3 sequences, about 12% appearing once. In regard to this clonotype: Its target is not known.

The CDR3 has 18 amino acids. V lost 1 base and J lost 3; bases outside the gene matches: 11. CDR1 is SGHVS, CDR2 FNYEAQ, per germline. Study outcomes and limitations: In naive cells, over 85% of TCR sequences were seen only once. The power law exponent of TCR abundance differed between naive and memory cells.

This clonotype originated in a human donor in good health. Sequenced material: central memory CD4+ T cells from blood. The genes are TRBV7-6 and TRBJ2-2, with TRBD2 matching over 7 bases. In nucleotides, the CDR3 is TGTGCCAGCAGCTTAGAAGTGGGAGGGAGTAGTTACACCGGGGAGCTGTTTTTT. It yields the protein CASSLEVGGSSYTGELFF.